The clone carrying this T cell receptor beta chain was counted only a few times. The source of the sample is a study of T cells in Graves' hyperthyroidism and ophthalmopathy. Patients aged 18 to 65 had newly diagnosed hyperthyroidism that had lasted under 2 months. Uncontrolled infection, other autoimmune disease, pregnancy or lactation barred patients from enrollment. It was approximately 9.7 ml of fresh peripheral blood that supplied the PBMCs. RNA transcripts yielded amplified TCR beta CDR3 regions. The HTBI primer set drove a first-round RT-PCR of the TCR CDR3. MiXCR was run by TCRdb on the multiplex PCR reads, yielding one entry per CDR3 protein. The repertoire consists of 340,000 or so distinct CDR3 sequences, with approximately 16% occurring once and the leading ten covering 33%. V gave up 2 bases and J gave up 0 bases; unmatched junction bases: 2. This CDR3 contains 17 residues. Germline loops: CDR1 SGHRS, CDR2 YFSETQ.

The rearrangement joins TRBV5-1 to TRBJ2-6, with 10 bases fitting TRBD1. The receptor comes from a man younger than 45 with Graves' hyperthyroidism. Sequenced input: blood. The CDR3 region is CASSFRTGGSGANVLTF. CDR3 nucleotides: TGCGCCAGCAGCTTCAGGACAGGGGGCTCTGGGGCCAACGTCCTGACTTTC.